This T cell receptor beta chain was sequenced during a study of CD8 T cells in Susac syndrome. Reverse transcription of 0.5 to 1 ug RNA was performed with random hexamers. From the immunoSEQ multiplex PCR reads, TCRdb called clonotypes with MiXCR, one entry per CDR3 protein. The repertoire consists of approximately 200,000 distinct CDR3 sequences, with roughly 94% occurring once and the leading ten covering 0.07% to 0.095%. Deletions cut 6 bases from V and 4 bases from J, with 16 bases between. The CDR3 is made up of 15 amino acids. Looked up from germline, CDR1 is SNHLY and CDR2 is FYNNEI. The sequence was collected from a human donor with multiple sclerosis. This rearrangement joins TRBV2 to TRBJ2-1; maybe TRBD2 (6 bases). Material for sequencing was CD4+ T cells from PBMCs. This chain's CDR3 is CASSASAGPYNEQFF. The CDR3 bases are TGTGCCAGCAGCGCCTCCGCGGGGCCATACAATGAGCAGTTCTTC.